Below are 15 T cell receptor beta chains sequenced from a single sample in a study of shared clonotypes between healthy human individuals. Clones were read by immunoSEQ multiplex PCR, and TCRdb kept only the in-frame ones, dropping some. The data show roughly 1,500,000 clones, 95% to 99% seen once. The sequencing sample was made of naive CD4+ T cells sorted from blood. Subset given: CD45RA+ positively selected. Receptor source: a man under 40 in good health.

The V call is TRBV10-2, the J call TRBJ2-7; D is possibly TRBD1 or TRBD2 (5 bases each). Per germline, CDR1 WSHSY and CDR2 SAAADI. The CDR3 is made up of 14 amino acids. Trimming removed 8 bases from V and 2 bases from J, with 16 bases in between. CDR3 residues: CASSAPGAAYEQYF. Written as DNA, the CDR3 is TGCGCCAGCTCAGCACCCGGGGCCGCCTACGAGCAGTACTTC.

The J gene is TRBJ1-5, the V gene TRBV19, with D unclear. Germline assignment: CDR1 LNHDA and CDR2 SQIVND (reference sequence). The V gene lost 4 bases and the J gene lost 6 bases, with 16 bases spanning the gap. The CDR3 runs 15 residues. CDR3 coding DNA: TGTGCCAGTAGTACCACTCGGACTTCGGGTCAGCCCCAGCATTTT. Protein sequence: CASSTTRTSGQPQHF.

V gene TRBV6-5 combines with J gene TRBJ2-3; 8 bases are a match to TRBD1. Germline trimming cut 4 bases from V and 3 bases from J; bases unmatched to any gene: 3. There are 14 residues in the CDR3. The germline V gene has CDR1 MNHEY and CDR2 SVGAGI. CDR3 in amino acids: CASSSGGSTDTQYF. The CDR3 region has the DNA TGTGCCAGCAGTTCAGGGGGCAGTACAGATACGCAGTATTTT.

J is TRBJ2-4 and V is TRBV28; D not resolved. Per the germline V gene, CDR1 is MDHEN and CDR2 is SYDVKM. The CDR3 has 12 residues. V was trimmed by 3 bases and J by 3 bases, leaving 3 bases between them. DNA of the CDR3: TGTGCCAGCAGTTTCCGCAAAAACATTCAGTACTTC. Its translation: CASSFRKNIQYF.

The J gene is TRBJ2-1, the V gene TRBV15, with TRBD1 identical over 11 bases. The CDR3 totals 17 residues. The V gene end was trimmed by 5 bases and the J gene end by 6 bases; junction bases not matched to a gene: 12. The germline V gene encodes CDR1 LNHNV and CDR2 YYDKDF (reference sequence). CDR3 protein: CATSGLWGTGGSNEQFF. DNA of the CDR3: TGTGCCACCAGCGGGCTATGGGGGACAGGGGGAAGCAATGAGCAGTTCTTC. The variable domain in full, completed from reference TRBV15 and TRBJ2-1, reads DAMVIQNPRYQVTQFGKPVTLSCSQTLNHNVMYWYQQKSSQAPKLLFHYYDKDFNNEADTPDNFQSRRPNTSFCFLDIRSPGLGDTAMYLCATSGLWGTGGSNEQFFGPGTRLTVL.

The chain joins TRBV9 to TRBJ2-1, with 7 bases that match TRBD2. After removal of 0 bases from V and 8 bases from J, the junction contained 8 bases not matched to a gene. The germline V gene encodes CDR1 SGDLS and CDR2 YYNGEE. The CDR3 length is 15 residues. The CDR3 DNA reads as TGTGCCAGCAGCGTAGGGCTAGCGGACAAGCATGAGCAGTTCTTC. Its translation: CASSVGLADKHEQFF.

This chain connects TRBV5-4 to TRBJ2-1; D remains ambiguous. CDR3 size: 13 residues. From germline, CDR1 is SGHNT and CDR2 YYREEE (reference sequence). Trimming took off 4 bases at V and 6 bases at J, with 11 bases between the two ends. The CDR3 loop reads CASSSRAFNEQFF. DNA for the CDR3: TGTGCCAGCAGCAGCCGGGCCTTCAATGAGCAGTTCTTC.

This chain joins TRBV14 and TRBJ2-1; 10 nucleotides align to TRBD2. The CDR3 sequence is 19 residues long. The germline CDR1 and CDR2 sequences are SGHDN and FVKESK. Trimming removed 1 base from V and 4 bases from J; junction bases left unmatched: 13. The CDR3 DNA reads as TGTGCCAGCAGCCAAGGACTTTTCCCAACTAGCGGGATATACAATGAGCAGTTCTTC. It codes for CASSQGLFPTSGIYNEQFF. Full variable domain (rest looked up from reference TRBV14 and TRBJ2-1): EAGVTQFPSHSVIEKGQTVTLRCDPISGHDNLYWYRRVMGKEIKFLLHFVKESKQDESGMPNNRFLAERTGGTYSTLKVQPAELEDSGVYFCASSQGLFPTSGIYNEQFFGPGTRLTVL.

This rearrangement joins TRBV2 to TRBJ2-5; maybe TRBD2 (5 bases). CDR3 length: 12 amino acids. Germline CDR1 and CDR2: SNHLY and FYNNEI. With 4 bases removed from V and 7 bases from J, the gap between germline ends came to 10 bases. DNA of the CDR3: TGTGCCAGCAGTGGGCCGGCGGGGACCCAGTACTTC. It encodes CASSGPAGTQYF.

The gene calls are TRBV10-1 and TRBJ1-2; D is possibly TRBD1 (5 bases). This CDR3 contains 13 residues. Trimming took off 7 bases at V and 0 bases at J, with 9 bases between the two ends. Germline loops: CDR1 WNHNN, CDR2 SYGVQD (reference sequence). This CDR3 is CASTGGANYGYTF. The CDR3 DNA reads TGCGCCAGCACGGGGGGTGCTAACTATGGCTACACCTTC.

The chain employs TRBV18 and TRBJ1-5, with TRBD1 as a possible D gene (5 bases). Trimming removed 6 bases from V and 5 bases from J, with 14 bases in between. The germline gives CDR1 KGHSH, CDR2 LQKENI. The CDR3 loop spans 14 amino acids. CDR3 nucleotide sequence: TGTGCCAGCTCTACAGACTTGGGGGATCAGCCCCAGCATTTT. It specifies CASSTDLGDQPQHF.

The V call is TRBV28, the J call TRBJ2-7, with 7 bases lining up with TRBD1. The CDR3 has 16 residues. After removal of 4 bases from V and 2 bases from J, the junction contained 11 bases not matched to a gene. Germline V gene lookup returns CDR1 MDHEN and CDR2 SYDVKM. The CDR3 sequence is CASSYTDRTRTYEQYF. The CDR3 DNA reads as TGTGCCAGCAGTTATACGGACAGGACAAGAACCTACGAGCAGTACTTC.

This chain joins TRBV7-9 and TRBJ1-3; D is undetermined. This CDR3 is built from 17 residues. Trimming cost V 5 bases and J 0 bases, with 17 bases left between them. The germline gives CDR1 SEHNR, CDR2 FQNEAQ (reference sequence). The CDR3 is CASSATIGPISGNTIYF. The CDR3, as DNA: TGTGCCAGCAGCGCCACTATCGGCCCGATCTCTGGAAACACCATATATTTT.

The rearrangement uses TRBV5-4 and TRBJ2-3; D perhaps matches TRBD2 (5 bases). CDR1 is SGHNT and CDR2 is YYREEE in the germline V gene (reference sequence). Trimming pared 6 bases from V and 0 bases from J, leaving 14 bases between. This CDR3 has 15 amino acids. The DNA of the CDR3 is TGTGCCAGCACCCGCGAGCGGAGTAGCACAGATACGCAGTATTTT. It yields the protein CASTRERSSTDTQYF.

CDR3 residues: CASSSRTGGRTSGANEQFF. The CDR3, as DNA: TGCGCCAGCAGCTCACGGACAGGGGGCAGGACTAGCGGGGCGAATGAGCAGTTCTTC. V usage is TRBV5-1 and J usage is TRBJ2-1, with D perhaps matching TRBD2 (12 bases). The germline V gene has CDR1 SGHRS and CDR2 YFSETQ. CDR3 length equals 19 residues. Trimming cost V 3 bases and J 7 bases, with 29 bases left between them. Full variable domain (missing parts from reference TRBV5-1 and TRBJ2-1): KAGVTQTPRYLIKTRGQQVTLSCSPISGHRSVSWYQQTPGQGLQFLFEYFSETQRNKGNFPGRFSGRQFSNSRSEMNVSTLELGDSALYLCASSSRTGGRTSGANEQFFGPGTRLTVL.